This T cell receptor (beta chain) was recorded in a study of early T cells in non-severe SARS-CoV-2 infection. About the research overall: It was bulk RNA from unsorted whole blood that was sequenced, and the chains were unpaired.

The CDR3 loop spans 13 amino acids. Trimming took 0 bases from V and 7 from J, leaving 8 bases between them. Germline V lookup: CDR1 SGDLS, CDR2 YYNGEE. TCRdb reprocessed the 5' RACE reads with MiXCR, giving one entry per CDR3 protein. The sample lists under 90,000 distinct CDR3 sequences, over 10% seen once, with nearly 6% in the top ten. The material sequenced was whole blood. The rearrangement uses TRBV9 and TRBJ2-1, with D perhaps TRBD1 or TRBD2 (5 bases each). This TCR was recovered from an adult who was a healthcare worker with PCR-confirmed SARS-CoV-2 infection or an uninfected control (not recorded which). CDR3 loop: CASSVEWGNEQFF. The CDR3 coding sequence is TGTGCCAGCAGCGTAGAGTGGGGGAATGAGCAGTTCTTC.